Below are 25 T cell receptor beta chains sequenced from a single sample in a study of cytomegalovirus exposure and HLA in healthy donors. The PCR employed 60 Vbeta primers together with 13 Jbeta primers. Profiling relied on immunoSEQ multiplex PCR, and the TCRdb table lists in-frame clones only, not all of them. Of about 250,000 clones listed, roughly 70% are singletons. The source material was PBMCs. All receptors come from a female donor in good health and CMV-seronegative.

The chain joins TRBV11-3 to TRBJ1-1, with 9 positions matching TRBD1. The CDR3 loop spans 15 amino acids. In germline, CDR1 is SGHNT, CDR2 YENEEA. V dropped 6 bases and J dropped 4; count of bases not matched to a gene: 9. The CDR3 loop is CASRSRTGEATEAFF. The DNA of the CDR3 is TGTGCCAGCAGATCACGGACAGGGGAGGCCACTGAAGCTTTCTTT.

In DNA form, the CDR3 reads TGCGCCAGCAGCACGGGGACTAGCGGGAGAACAGATACGCAGTATTTT. Amino acids: CASSTGTSGRTDTQYF. The rearrangement links TRBV5-1 to TRBJ2-3; 14 bases are shared with TRBD2. The CDR3 has 16 residues. Germline trimming cut 4 bases from V and 3 bases from J; bases unmatched to any gene: 4. Looked up from germline, CDR1 is SGHRS and CDR2 is YFSETQ.

The V and J genes are TRBV28 and TRBJ1-2; 7 nucleotides line up with TRBD1. Germline V gene lookup returns CDR1 MDHEN and CDR2 SYDVKM. The V segment lost 3 bases and the J segment 5 bases; nucleotides outside the gene matches: 9. The CDR3 sequence is 15 residues long. The CDR3 DNA sequence: TGTGCCAGCAGTTTGGGGACAGCGGTCTATTATGGCTACACCTTC. Amino acid sequence: CASSLGTAVYYGYTF.

The rearrangement uses TRBV2 and TRBJ2-1, with D perhaps matching TRBD1 (5 bases). Per germline, CDR1 SNHLY and CDR2 FYNNEI. With 1 base removed from V and 7 bases from J, the gap between germline ends came to 14 bases. The CDR3 covers 15 residues. The CDR3 loop reads CASSEEGKGKNEQFF. CDR3 nucleotide sequence: TGTGCCAGCAGTGAAGAGGGGAAGGGTAAAAATGAGCAGTTCTTC.

This clone showed up just a few times. The chain joins TRBV10-1 to TRBJ2-1; D possibly corresponds to TRBD2 (6 bases). The CDR3 spans 15 residues. The V and J ends lost 4 bases and 0 bases respectively, with 10 bases between them. In germline, CDR1 is WNHNN, CDR2 SYGVQD (reference sequence). CDR3 sequence (DNA): TGCGCCAGCAGTGGGGGTAGCGGCTCCTACAATGAGCAGTTCTTC. Translation: CASSGGSGSYNEQFF.

J is TRBJ2-3 and V is TRBV9; 10 bases align to TRBD2. Germline V gene data show CDR1 as SGDLS and CDR2 as YYNGEE. The V and J ends lost 0 bases and 0 bases, in that order; junction bases with no gene match: 4. This CDR3 region has 17 residues. In DNA, the CDR3 is TGTGCCAGCAGCGTAGACGGACTAGCGGAGAGCACAGATACGCAGTATTTT. Amino acids: CASSVDGLAESTDTQYF.

The chain joins TRBV13 to TRBJ2-1, with D perhaps TRBD2 (5 bases). V was shortened by 0 bases and J by 5 bases, with 11 bases between the two germline ends. Per the germline V gene, CDR1 is PRHDT and CDR2 is FYEKMQ (reference sequence). This CDR3 contains 15 residues. The CDR3 region has the DNA TGTGCCAGCAGCTTAGGGGCTAGCCTCAACAATGAGCAGTTCTTC. Protein: CASSLGASLNNEQFF.

This sequence joins TRBV15 and TRBJ2-5; maybe TRBD1 (6 bases). The J call may be faulty, since TRBJ2-7 better matches the DNA end. The germline gives CDR1 LNHNV, CDR2 YYDKDF (reference sequence). The CDR3 is 15 amino acids. The CDR3 reads CATSRGQGPDYEQYF. CDR3 DNA: TGTGCCACCAGCAGAGGGCAGGGGCCGGATTACGAGCAGTACTTC.

V usage is TRBV2 and J usage is TRBJ1-2, with no clear D. The CDR3 runs 13 residues. Trimming pared 8 bases from V and 2 bases from J, leaving 12 bases between. Germline CDR1 reads SNHLY; CDR2 reads FYNNEI. For the CDR3, the DNA is TGTGCCAGCGCGCCTTACCCCAACTATGGCTACACCTTC. As protein: CASAPYPNYGYTF.

The chain joins TRBV19 to TRBJ1-1, with TRBD1 identical over 9 bases. The CDR3 is 12 amino acids. The J segment lost 11 bases and the V segment lost 3 bases, leaving 4 bases of the junction unmatched. Germline values: CDR1 LNHDA, CDR2 SQIVND (reference sequence). CDR3 loop: CASSIRDRGAFF. CDR3 in DNA: TGTGCCAGTAGTATCCGAGACAGGGGGGCTTTCTTT.

The chain has TRBV6-1 and TRBJ2-4, with 13 bases that match TRBD2. V dropped 1 base and J dropped 0; count of bases not matched to a gene: 9. Germline V gene sequence: CDR1 MNHNS, CDR2 SASEGT. The CDR3 runs 20 residues. In nucleotides, the CDR3 is TGTGCCAGCAGTGAAGAGCCCAGAGGGACTAGCGGGGTAGCCAAAAACATTCAGTACTTC. It yields the protein CASSEEPRGTSGVAKNIQYF.

The V call is TRBV5-1, the J call TRBJ2-2; D is perhaps TRBD1 (5 bases). Germline-derived CDR1 and CDR2 are SGHRS and YFSETQ. The ends were cut back, 4 bases at V and 8 bases at J, with 15 bases in the middle. The CDR3 has 14 amino acids. The CDR3 DNA reads as TGCGCCAGCAGCCAGCAGGGTCTCGCAGGGGAGCTGTTTTTT. This translates into CASSQQGLAGELFF.

V and J are TRBV2 and TRBJ2-5; the D is unclear. The CDR3 totals 10 residues. Germline V lookup: CDR1 SNHLY, CDR2 FYNNEI. V was shortened by 6 bases and J by 5 bases, with 4 bases between the two germline ends. The CDR3 coding sequence is TGTGCCAGCAGGGAGGAGACCCAGTACTTC. It encodes CASREETQYF.

This clone was seen a few times. J is TRBJ2-5 and V is TRBV5-1; D possibly corresponds to TRBD1 (6 bases). The germline V gene has CDR1 SGHRS and CDR2 YFSETQ. The CDR3 has 13 amino acids. V gave up 3 bases and J gave up 2 bases, with 8 bases separating them. CDR3 in DNA: TGCGCCAGCAGCTCCCAGGGGCAAGAGACCCAGTACTTC. Translating it yields CASSSQGQETQYF.

This clone was recorded a few times. V and J are TRBV27 and TRBJ2-3; 13 bases are a match to TRBD2. The V gene end was trimmed by 5 bases and the J gene end by 5 bases; junction bases not matched to a gene: 7. From germline, CDR1 is MNHEY and CDR2 SMNVEV (reference sequence). The CDR3 runs to 16 residues. The CDR3 region is CASSQTGLAGEDTQYF. Here the CDR3 DNA reads TGTGCCAGCAGTCAAACTGGACTAGCGGGAGAAGATACGCAGTATTTT.

The V call is TRBV28, the J call TRBJ1-2, with 7 nucleotides matching TRBD1. Per germline, CDR1 MDHEN and CDR2 SYDVKM. The CDR3 length is 14 residues. V gave up 6 bases and J gave up 10 bases; unmatched junction bases: 14. The CDR3, as DNA: TGTGCCAGCAGCCGTACTGACAGGGTAGTAGTCTACACCTTC. It is translated as CASSRTDRVVVYTF.

J is TRBJ1-1 and V is TRBV29-1; D unresolved. The CDR3 sequence is 14 residues long. V shed 3 bases and J shed 0 bases, with 11 bases lying between them. Germline loops: CDR1 SQVTM, CDR2 ANQGSEA. The CDR3 bases are TGCAGCGTTGAGTTGTACAGTTTGAACACTGAAGCTTTCTTT. Its translation: CSVELYSLNTEAFF.

This clone was found a few times. The chain is built from TRBV13 and TRBJ2-6, with 12 bases lining up with TRBD2. The V segment lost 8 bases and the J segment 4 bases; nucleotides outside the gene matches: 15. The length of the CDR3 is 19 residues. CDR1 is PRHDT, CDR2 FYEKMQ, per germline (reference sequence). The CDR3 here is CASGGSPLAGGSGANVLTF. For the CDR3, the DNA is TGTGCCAGCGGAGGGTCCCCACTAGCGGGAGGAAGCGGGGCCAACGTCCTGACTTTC.

The CDR3 sequence: CASSEGWGQGAYEQFF. DNA for the CDR3: TGTGCCAGCAGTGAAGGTTGGGGACAGGGGGCTTATGAGCAGTTCTTC. The gene calls are TRBV2 and TRBJ2-1, with 12 bases matching TRBD1. CDR1 SNHLY and CDR2 FYNNEI come from the germline V gene. J lost 8 bases, V lost 1 base, and 6 bases had no gene match. This CDR3 is 16 amino acids long.

This clone was seen once. CDR3 nucleotides: TGCGCCAGCAGCTTAGGCGGAGATAGGTACAATGAGCAGTTCTTC. It encodes CASSLGGDRYNEQFF. The chain joins TRBV5-1 to TRBJ2-1; D gene uncertain. Between the trimmed V and J ends, which lost 2 bases and 4 bases, there was a span of 13 bases. Germline-derived CDR1 and CDR2 are SGHRS and YFSETQ. The CDR3 is made up of 15 amino acids.

V usage is TRBV5-1 and J usage is TRBJ1-2, with 9 bases that match TRBD1. The CDR3 loop spans 14 amino acids. V was pared by 2 bases and J by 6 bases, with 5 bases of the junction left unmatched. The V gene's germline CDR1 is SGHRS and CDR2 YFSETQ. The CDR3, as DNA: TGCGCCAGCAGCTTTGGACAGGGGTGGGATGGCTACACCTTC. This sequence encodes CASSFGQGWDGYTF.

The V gene is TRBV6-5, the J gene TRBJ2-2; 8 bases align to TRBD1. CDR1 MNHEY and CDR2 SVGAGI come from the germline V gene. There are 15 residues in the CDR3. The ends lost 5 bases at V and 4 bases at J; junction bases unmatched: 6. The CDR3: CASSPGGIFTGELFF. CDR3 bases: TGTGCCAGCAGTCCAGGGGGCATCTTCACCGGGGAGCTGTTTTTT.

This clone showed up just once. The rearrangement joins TRBV10-2 to TRBJ2-1, with TRBD2 identical over 7 bases. Germline assignment: CDR1 WSHSY and CDR2 SAAADI. The length of the CDR3 is 16 residues. V shed 1 base, J shed 8 bases, and the junction held 11 bases outside the gene matches. The CDR3 sequence: CASSELGLAVFDEQFF. DNA for the CDR3: TGCGCCAGCAGTGAGTTGGGGCTAGCGGTTTTTGATGAGCAGTTCTTC.

The sample holds a few counts of this clone. The V call is TRBV5-8, the J call TRBJ1-4, with 7 bases matching TRBD1. Losses at the gene ends were 4 bases for V and 8 bases for J; bases not matched to a gene: 11. Germline V gene data show CDR1 as SGHTS and CDR2 as YDEGEE. The length of the CDR3 is 15 residues. CDR3 nucleotide sequence: TGTGCCAGCAGCACATCAGGGGGGTCGGAAGAAAAACTGTTTTTT. Protein: CASSTSGGSEEKLFF.

This clone was counted between two and nine times. V and J are TRBV5-6 and TRBJ1-5, with TRBD1 matching over 7 bases. V gave up 4 bases and J gave up 6 bases; unmatched junction bases: 7. The length of the CDR3 is 14 residues. Looked up from germline, CDR1 is SGHDT and CDR2 is YYEEEE. CDR3 sequence reads: CASSLTGQSQPQHF. CDR3 in DNA: TGTGCCAGCAGCCTGACAGGGCAGAGTCAGCCCCAGCATTTT.